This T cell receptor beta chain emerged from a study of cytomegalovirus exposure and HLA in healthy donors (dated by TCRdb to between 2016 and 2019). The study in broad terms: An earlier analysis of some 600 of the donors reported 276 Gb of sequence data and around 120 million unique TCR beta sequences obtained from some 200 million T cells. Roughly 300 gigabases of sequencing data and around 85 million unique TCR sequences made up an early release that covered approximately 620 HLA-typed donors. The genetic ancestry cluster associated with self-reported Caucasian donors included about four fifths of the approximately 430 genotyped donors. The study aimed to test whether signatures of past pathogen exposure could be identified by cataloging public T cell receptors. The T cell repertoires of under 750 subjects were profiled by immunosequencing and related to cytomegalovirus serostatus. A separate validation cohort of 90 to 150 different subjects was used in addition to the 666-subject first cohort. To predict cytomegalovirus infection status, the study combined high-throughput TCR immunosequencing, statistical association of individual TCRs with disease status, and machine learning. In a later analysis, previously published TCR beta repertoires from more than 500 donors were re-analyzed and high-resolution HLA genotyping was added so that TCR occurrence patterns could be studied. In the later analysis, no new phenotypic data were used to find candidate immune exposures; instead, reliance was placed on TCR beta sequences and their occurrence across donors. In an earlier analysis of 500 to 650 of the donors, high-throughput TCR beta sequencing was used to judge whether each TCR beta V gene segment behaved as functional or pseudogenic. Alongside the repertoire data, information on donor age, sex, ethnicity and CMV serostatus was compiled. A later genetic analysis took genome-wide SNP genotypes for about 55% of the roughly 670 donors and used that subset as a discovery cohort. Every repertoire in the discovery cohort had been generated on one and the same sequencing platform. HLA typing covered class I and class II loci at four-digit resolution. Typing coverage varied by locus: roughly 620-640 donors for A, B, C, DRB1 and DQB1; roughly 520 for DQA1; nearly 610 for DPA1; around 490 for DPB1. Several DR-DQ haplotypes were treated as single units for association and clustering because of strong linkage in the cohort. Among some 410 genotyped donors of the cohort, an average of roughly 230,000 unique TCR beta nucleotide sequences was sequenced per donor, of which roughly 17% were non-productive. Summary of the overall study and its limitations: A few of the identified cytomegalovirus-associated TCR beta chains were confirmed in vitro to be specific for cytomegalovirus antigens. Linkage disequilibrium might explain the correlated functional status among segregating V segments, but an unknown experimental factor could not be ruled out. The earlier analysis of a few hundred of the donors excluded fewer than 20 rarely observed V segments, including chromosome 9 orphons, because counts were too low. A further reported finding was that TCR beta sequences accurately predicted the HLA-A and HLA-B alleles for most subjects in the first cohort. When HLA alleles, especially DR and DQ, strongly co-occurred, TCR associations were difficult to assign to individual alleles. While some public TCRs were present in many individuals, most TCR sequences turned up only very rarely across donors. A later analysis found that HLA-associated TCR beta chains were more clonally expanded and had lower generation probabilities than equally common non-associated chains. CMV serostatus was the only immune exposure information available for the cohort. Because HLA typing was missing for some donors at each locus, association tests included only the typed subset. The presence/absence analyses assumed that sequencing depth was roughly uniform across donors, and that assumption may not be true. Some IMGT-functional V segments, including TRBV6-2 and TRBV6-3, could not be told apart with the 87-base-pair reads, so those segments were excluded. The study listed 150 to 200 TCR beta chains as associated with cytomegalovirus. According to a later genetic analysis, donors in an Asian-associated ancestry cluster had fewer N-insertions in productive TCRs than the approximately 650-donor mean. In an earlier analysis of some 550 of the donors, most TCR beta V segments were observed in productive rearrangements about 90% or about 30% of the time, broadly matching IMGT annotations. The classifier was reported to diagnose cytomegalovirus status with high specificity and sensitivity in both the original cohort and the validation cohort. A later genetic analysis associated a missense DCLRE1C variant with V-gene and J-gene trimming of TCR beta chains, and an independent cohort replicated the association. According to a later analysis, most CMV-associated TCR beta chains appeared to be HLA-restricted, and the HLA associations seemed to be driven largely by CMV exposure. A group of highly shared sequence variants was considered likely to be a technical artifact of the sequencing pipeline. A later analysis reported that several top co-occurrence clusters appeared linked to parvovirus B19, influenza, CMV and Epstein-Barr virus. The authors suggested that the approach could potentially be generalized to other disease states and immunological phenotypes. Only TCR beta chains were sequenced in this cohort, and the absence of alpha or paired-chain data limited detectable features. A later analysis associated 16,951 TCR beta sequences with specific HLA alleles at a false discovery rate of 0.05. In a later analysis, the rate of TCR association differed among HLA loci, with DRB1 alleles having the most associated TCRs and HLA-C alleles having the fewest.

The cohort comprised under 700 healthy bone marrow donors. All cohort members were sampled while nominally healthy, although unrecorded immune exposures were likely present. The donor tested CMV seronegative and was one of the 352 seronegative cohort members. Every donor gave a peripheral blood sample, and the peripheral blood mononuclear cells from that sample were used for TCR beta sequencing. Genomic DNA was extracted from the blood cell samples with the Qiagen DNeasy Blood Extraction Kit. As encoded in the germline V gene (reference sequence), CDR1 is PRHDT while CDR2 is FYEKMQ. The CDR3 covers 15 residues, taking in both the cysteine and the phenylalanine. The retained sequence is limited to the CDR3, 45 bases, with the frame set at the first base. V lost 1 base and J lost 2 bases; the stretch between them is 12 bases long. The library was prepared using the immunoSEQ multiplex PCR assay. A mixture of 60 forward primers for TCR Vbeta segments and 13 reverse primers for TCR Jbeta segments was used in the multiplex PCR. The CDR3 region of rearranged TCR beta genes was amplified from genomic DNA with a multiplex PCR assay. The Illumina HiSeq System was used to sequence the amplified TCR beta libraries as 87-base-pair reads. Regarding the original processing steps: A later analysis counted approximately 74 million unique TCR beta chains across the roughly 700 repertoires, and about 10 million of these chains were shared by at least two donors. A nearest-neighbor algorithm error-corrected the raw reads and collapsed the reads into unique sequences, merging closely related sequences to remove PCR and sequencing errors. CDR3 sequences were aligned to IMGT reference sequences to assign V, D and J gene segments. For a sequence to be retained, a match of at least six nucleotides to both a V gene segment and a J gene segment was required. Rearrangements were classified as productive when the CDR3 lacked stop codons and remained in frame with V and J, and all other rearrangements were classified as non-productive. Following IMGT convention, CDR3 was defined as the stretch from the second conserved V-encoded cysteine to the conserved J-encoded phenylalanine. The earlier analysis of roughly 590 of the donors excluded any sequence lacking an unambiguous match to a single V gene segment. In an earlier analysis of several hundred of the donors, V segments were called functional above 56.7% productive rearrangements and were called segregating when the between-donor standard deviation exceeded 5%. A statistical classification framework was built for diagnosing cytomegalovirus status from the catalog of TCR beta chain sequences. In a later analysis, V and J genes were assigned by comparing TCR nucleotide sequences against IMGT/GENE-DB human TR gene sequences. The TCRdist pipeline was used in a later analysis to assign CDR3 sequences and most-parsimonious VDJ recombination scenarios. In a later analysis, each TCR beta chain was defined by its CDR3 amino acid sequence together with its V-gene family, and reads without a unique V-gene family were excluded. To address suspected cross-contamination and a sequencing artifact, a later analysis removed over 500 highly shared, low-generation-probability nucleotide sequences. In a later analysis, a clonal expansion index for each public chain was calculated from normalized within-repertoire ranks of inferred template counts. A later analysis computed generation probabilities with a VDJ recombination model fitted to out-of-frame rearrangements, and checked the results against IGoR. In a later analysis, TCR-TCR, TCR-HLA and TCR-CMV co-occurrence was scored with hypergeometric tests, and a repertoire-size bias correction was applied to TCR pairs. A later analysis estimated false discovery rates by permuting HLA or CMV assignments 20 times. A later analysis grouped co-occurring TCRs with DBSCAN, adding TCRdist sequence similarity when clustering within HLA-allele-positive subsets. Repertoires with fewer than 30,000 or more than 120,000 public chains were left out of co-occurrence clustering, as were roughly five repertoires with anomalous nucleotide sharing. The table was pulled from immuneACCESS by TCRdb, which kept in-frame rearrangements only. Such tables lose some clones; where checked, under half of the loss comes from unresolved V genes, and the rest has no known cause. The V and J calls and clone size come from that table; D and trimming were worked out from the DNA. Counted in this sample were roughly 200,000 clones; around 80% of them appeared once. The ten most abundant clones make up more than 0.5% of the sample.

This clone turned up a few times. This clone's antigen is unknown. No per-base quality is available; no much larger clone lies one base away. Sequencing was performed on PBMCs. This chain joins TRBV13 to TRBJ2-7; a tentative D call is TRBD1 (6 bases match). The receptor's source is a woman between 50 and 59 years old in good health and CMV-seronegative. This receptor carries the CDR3 CASSLVLGQTYEQYF. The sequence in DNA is TGTGCCAGCAGCTTAGTCCTCGGACAGACCTACGAGCAGTACTTC.